This T cell receptor (beta chain) emerged from a study of T cells in Graves' hyperthyroidism and ophthalmopathy. Broader study findings: Ophthalmopathy cases were set apart from stable hyperthyroidism by a 13 V-J model.

Amplification yielded TCR beta CDR3 regions, with RNA transcripts as the source. The HTBI primer set was used in a first-round RT-PCR of the TCR CDR3. TCRdb called the multiplex PCR reads again in MiXCR, with one record for every CDR3 protein. The table lists around 200,000 distinct CDR3 sequences, about a sixth of them singletons. This clonotype was counted many times. Antigen: not known. Trimming removed 1 base from V and 9 bases from J; junction bases left unmatched: 8. Germline CDR1 and CDR2: DFQATT and SNEGSKA (reference sequence). The CDR3 is 14 residues long. The chain is built from TRBV20-1 and TRBJ2-1; 8 nucleotides align to TRBD2. The sample comprised blood. This sequence originates from a woman between 50 and 59 years old with Graves' hyperthyroidism. The CDR3 loop is CSARGLAGNGEQFF. CDR3 DNA sequence: TGCAGTGCTAGAGGGCTAGCGGGTAACGGTGAGCAGTTCTTC.